This T cell receptor beta chain emerged from a study of cytomegalovirus exposure and HLA in healthy donors. Trimming took off 1 base at V and 0 bases at J, with 9 bases between the two ends. Germline CDR1 and CDR2: MNHEY and SVGAGI. CDR3 length: 16 residues. The study ran its PCR with 60 Vbeta and 13 Jbeta primers. Here immunoSEQ multiplex PCR was the method, and the copy in TCRdb shows in-frame clones only, minus some. Here the sample spans around 100,000 clones, 70% being singletons. This receptor was taken from a man aged 35-49 years in good health and CMV-seropositive. What was sequenced was PBMCs. The V and J genes are TRBV6-5 and TRBJ2-2; maybe TRBD1 (5 bases). Here the CDR3 reads CASSYLGQPNTGELFF. The CDR3 DNA sequence: TGTGCCAGCAGTTACTTGGGGCAGCCGAACACCGGGGAGCTGTTTTTT.